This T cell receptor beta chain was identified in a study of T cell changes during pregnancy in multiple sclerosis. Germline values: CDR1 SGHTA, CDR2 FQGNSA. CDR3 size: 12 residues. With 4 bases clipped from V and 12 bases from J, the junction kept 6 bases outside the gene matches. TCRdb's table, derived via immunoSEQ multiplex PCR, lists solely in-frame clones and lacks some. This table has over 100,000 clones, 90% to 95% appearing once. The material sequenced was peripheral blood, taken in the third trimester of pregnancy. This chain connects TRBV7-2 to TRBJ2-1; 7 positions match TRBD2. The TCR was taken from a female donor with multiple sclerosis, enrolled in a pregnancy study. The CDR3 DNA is TGTGCCAGCAGCTCCGACGAGCGGGGGCAGTTCTTC. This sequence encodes CASSSDERGQFF.